These 22 T cell receptor beta chains came from one sample sequenced in a study of control samples from healthy donors and cancer patients. Sequenced by immunoSEQ multiplex PCR; TCRdb stores in-frame clones only, minus some. The sample has 100,000 to 150,000 clones; more than 75% are singletons. Sequencing input: blood. Receptors originate from a man aged 18 to 35 in good health.

The V gene is TRBV7-2, the J gene TRBJ2-5; 7 bases are shared with TRBD2. Germline CDR1 is SGHTA and CDR2 is FQGNSA. The CDR3 has 15 residues. With 5 bases clipped from V and 2 bases from J, the junction kept 8 bases outside the gene matches. CDR3 amino acids: CASSKPAGRQETQYF. As DNA, the CDR3 is TGTGCCAGCAGCAAGCCCGCCGGGAGGCAAGAGACCCAGTACTTC.

The chain employs TRBV15 and TRBJ2-1, with a possible D match to TRBD2 (5 bases). CDR1 is LNHNV, CDR2 YYDKDF, per germline (reference sequence). Trimming stripped 0 bases from V and 0 bases from J, with 12 bases between. CDR3 size: 17 residues. CDR3 sequence reads: CATSRDLRTSSYNEQFF. CDR3 sequence (DNA): TGTGCCACCAGCAGAGATCTTAGAACTAGCTCCTACAATGAGCAGTTCTTC.

This chain links TRBV18 with TRBJ1-2; D remains ambiguous. CDR3 length: 11 residues. Trimming took 2 bases from V and 4 from J, leaving 2 bases between them. Per the germline V gene, CDR1 is KGHSH and CDR2 is LQKENI. This CDR3 reads CASSPVYGYTF. CDR3 bases: TGTGCCAGCTCACCAGTCTATGGCTACACCTTC. The entire variable domain, with the rest obtained from reference TRBV18 and TRBJ1-2, is as follows: NAGVMQNPRHLVRRRGQEARLRCSPMKGHSHVYWYRQLPEEGLKFMVYLQKENIIDESGMPKERFSAEFPKEGPSILRIQQVVRGDSAAYFCASSPVYGYTFGSGTRLTVV.

The chain is built from TRBV25-1 and TRBJ2-2, with 10 positions matching TRBD2. The junction had 7 bases not matched to a gene; V was cut back by 11 bases and J by 10 bases. Germline CDR1 reads MGHDK; CDR2 reads SYGVNS. The CDR3 is 12 amino acids. DNA of the CDR3: TGTGCCCTAGCGGGAGTTTATGTGGAGCTGTTTTTT. Its translation is CALAGVYVELFF.

The chain couples TRBV5-6 to TRBJ2-7; 7 nucleotides line up with TRBD1. The V gene's germline CDR1 is SGHDT and CDR2 YYEEEE. The CDR3 length is 14 residues. Trimming cost V 4 bases and J 4 bases; bases outside gene matches: 8. CDR3 protein: CASSQLEQGYEQYF. Here the CDR3 DNA reads TGTGCCAGCAGCCAATTGGAACAGGGGTACGAGCAGTACTTC.

V usage is TRBV5-1 and J usage is TRBJ2-2, with 10 nucleotides matching TRBD2. The germline V gene has CDR1 SGHRS and CDR2 YFSETQ. The J segment lost 1 base and the V segment lost 0 bases, leaving 6 bases of the junction unmatched. CDR3 length equals 18 residues. The CDR3 nucleotides are TGCGCCAGCAGCTTGGGGGCTAGCGGGAGTAGGAACACCGGGGAGCTGTTTTTT. It specifies CASSLGASGSRNTGELFF.

The chain employs TRBV29-1 and TRBJ2-7, with 9 bases lining up with TRBD1. V shed 1 base and J 4 bases; nucleotides not matched to a gene: 2. CDR3 length equals 13 residues. Germline V gene sequence: CDR1 SQVTM, CDR2 ANQGSEA. In nucleotides, the CDR3 is TGCAGCGTTGAAGGACAGGGGGGATACGAGCAGTACTTC. This encodes CSVEGQGGYEQYF.

This clone was observed once. Other DNA sequences from this sample encode an identical CDR3 as well. The gene calls are TRBV6-4 and TRBJ2-3, with 10 bases that match TRBD1. The V gene end was trimmed by 0 bases and the J gene end by 4 bases; junction bases not matched to a gene: 1. This CDR3 comprises 15 residues. CDR1 is MRHNA, CDR2 SNTAGT, per germline. CDR3 sequence (DNA): TGTGCCAGCAGTGACTCCGGACAGGGGGCAGATACGCAGTATTTT. It yields the protein CASSDSGQGADTQYF.

The genes are TRBV27 and TRBJ2-7; TRBD1 aligns across 7 bases. The CDR3 length is 16 residues. Germline CDR1 and CDR2: MNHEY and SMNVEV (reference sequence). V lost 6 bases to trimming and J lost 3 bases; unmatched junction nucleotides: 14. CDR3 nucleotides: TGTGCCAGCAGCAGTCCCAACAGGGGAACCCTCTACGAGCAGTACTTC. Residues: CASSSPNRGTLYEQYF.

The count of this clone is one. Other DNA sequences in this sample translate to the same CDR3. The chain has TRBV12-3 or TRBV12-4 and TRBJ2-7, with D possibly being TRBD1 or TRBD2 (5 bases each). The CDR3 is 12 residues long. Between the trimmed V and J ends, which lost 2 bases and 5 bases, there was a span of 7 bases. CDR3: CASSLRGDEQYF. CDR3 coding DNA: TGTGCCAGCAGTTTAAGAGGGGACGAGCAGTACTTC.

The V call is TRBV9, the J call TRBJ2-2; D gene unclear. V lost 0 bases and J 7 bases, leaving 16 bases between the germline ends. The length of the CDR3 is 16 residues. The germline CDR1 and CDR2 sequences are SGDLS and YYNGEE. CDR3 bases: TGTGCCAGCAGCGTAGTTGTGCACACTAATGGCGGGGAGCTGTTTTTT. Amino acid sequence: CASSVVVHTNGGELFF.

The rearrangement joins TRBV20-1 to TRBJ1-2, with D possibly matching TRBD1 (5 bases). The V end lost 3 bases, the J end lost 4 bases, and 12 bases lay between the germline ends. The CDR3 consists of 13 residues. Germline loops: CDR1 DFQATT, CDR2 SNEGSKA (reference sequence). CDR3 nucleotides: TGCAGTGCTAGTCGAGGGGTCTCCTATGGCTACACCTTC. Its protein product is CSASRGVSYGYTF.

The chain combines TRBV28 with TRBJ1-2; D not certain. Per germline, CDR1 MDHEN and CDR2 SYDVKM. Trimming shortened V by 1 base and J by 4 bases, and 7 bases separated the two germline ends. This CDR3 comprises 13 residues. Here the CDR3 reads CASSLSGIYGYTF. The CDR3, as DNA: TGTGCCAGCAGTTTATCCGGGATCTATGGCTACACCTTC.

The rearrangement uses TRBV28 and TRBJ1-5; 10 positions match TRBD1. The CDR3 has 18 residues. The germline V gene has CDR1 MDHEN and CDR2 SYDVKM. J lost 0 bases, V lost 3 bases, and 8 bases had no gene match. The CDR3 region is CASSFLGTGDYSNQPQHF. In DNA, the CDR3 is TGTGCCAGCAGTTTCTTGGGGACAGGGGACTATAGCAATCAGCCCCAGCATTTT.

CDR3 amino acids: CASSYNGAGANEQFF. The CDR3 DNA follows: TGTGCCAGCAGTTATAATGGGGCAGGTGCCAATGAGCAGTTCTTC. The chain links TRBV6-5 to TRBJ2-1, with TRBD1 as a possible D gene (5 bases). V shed 3 bases and J shed 6 bases, with 15 bases lying between them. The CDR3 runs 15 residues. CDR1 is MNHEY and CDR2 is SVGAGI in the germline V gene.

The CDR3 DNA sequence: TGTGCCAGCAGCCACGACAGTCTGGTGAACACCGGGGAGCTGTTTTTT. Amino acid sequence: CASSHDSLVNTGELFF. The V gene is TRBV5-6, the J gene TRBJ2-2, with a tentative D call TRBD1 (5 bases). Trimming took off 4 bases at V and 1 base at J, with 14 bases between the two ends. The CDR3 extends over 16 amino acids. CDR1 and CDR2 from the germline V gene are SGHDT and YYEEEE. The complete variable domain, with remaining parts taken from reference TRBV5-6 and TRBJ2-2, reads DAGVTQSPTHLIKTRGQQVTLRCSPKSGHDTVSWYQQALGQGPQFIFQYYEEEERQRGNFPDRFSGHQFPNYSSELNVNALLLGDSALYLCASSHDSLVNTGELFFGEGSRLTVL.

As concerns this clone: The junction differs from germline at one of its ends, possibly a read error. V usage is TRBV7-8 and J usage is TRBJ2-7; 7 bases map to TRBD1. Germline assignment: CDR1 SGHVS and CDR2 FQNEAQ. The CDR3 covers 14 residues. CDR3 nucleotide sequence: TGTGCCAGCAGCCTAGCCGGGACAGTCTACGAGCAGTACTTC. It is translated as CASSLAGTVYEQYF.

V usage is TRBV7-2 and J usage is TRBJ1-2; 7 nucleotides match TRBD1. This CDR3 has 14 residues. V shed 6 bases, J shed 7 bases, and the junction held 11 bases outside the gene matches. Germline lookup yields CDR1 SGHTA and CDR2 FQGNSA. Here the CDR3 reads CASSPSGTASGYTF. CDR3 nucleotide sequence: TGTGCCAGCAGTCCATCCGGGACAGCTTCTGGCTACACCTTC.

V usage is TRBV12-3 or TRBV12-4 and J usage is TRBJ1-1, with 9 bases aligning to TRBD1. V lost 5 bases and J lost 4; bases outside the gene matches: 2. CDR3 size: 13 residues. The CDR3 DNA follows: TGTGCCAGCAGTGGGACAGGGACCACTGAAGCTTTCTTT. This sequence encodes CASSGTGTTEAFF.

The DNA of the CDR3 is TGCAGTGCTAGTAGTGGGAGGGGGGGCTACGAGCAGTACTTC. It translates to CSASSGRGGYEQYF. The chain is built from TRBV20-1 and TRBJ2-7; weak D call: TRBD2 (7 bases). The CDR3 sequence is 14 residues long. Germline CDR1 and CDR2: DFQATT and SNEGSKA (reference sequence). The V end lost 3 bases, the J end lost 3 bases, and 15 bases lay between the germline ends.

The rearrangement links TRBV19 to TRBJ2-7, with no clear D. The germline V gene encodes CDR1 LNHDA and CDR2 SQIVND (reference sequence). Trimming took 3 bases from V and 7 from J, leaving 7 bases between them. The length of the CDR3 is 11 residues. Here the CDR3 DNA reads TGTGCCAGTAGTATCTTCGGGGAGCAGTACTTC. It translates to CASSIFGEQYF.

This chain joins TRBV30 and TRBJ1-6, with D possibly being TRBD1 (5 bases). The germline V gene has CDR1 GTSNPN and CDR2 SVGIG (reference sequence). V was clipped by 1 base and J by 7 bases, with 8 bases between them. The CDR3 sequence is 13 residues long. As DNA, the CDR3 is TGTGCCTGGAGTGCCACAGGAAATTCACCCCTCCACTTT. It specifies CAWSATGNSPLHF. The whole variable domain, filled in from reference TRBV30 and TRBJ1-6, reads SQTIHQWPATLVQPVGSPLSLECTVEGTSNPNLYWYRQAAGRGLQLLFYSVGIGQISSEVPQNLSASRPQDRQFILSSKKLLLSDSGFYLCAWSATGNSPLHFGNGTRLTVT.